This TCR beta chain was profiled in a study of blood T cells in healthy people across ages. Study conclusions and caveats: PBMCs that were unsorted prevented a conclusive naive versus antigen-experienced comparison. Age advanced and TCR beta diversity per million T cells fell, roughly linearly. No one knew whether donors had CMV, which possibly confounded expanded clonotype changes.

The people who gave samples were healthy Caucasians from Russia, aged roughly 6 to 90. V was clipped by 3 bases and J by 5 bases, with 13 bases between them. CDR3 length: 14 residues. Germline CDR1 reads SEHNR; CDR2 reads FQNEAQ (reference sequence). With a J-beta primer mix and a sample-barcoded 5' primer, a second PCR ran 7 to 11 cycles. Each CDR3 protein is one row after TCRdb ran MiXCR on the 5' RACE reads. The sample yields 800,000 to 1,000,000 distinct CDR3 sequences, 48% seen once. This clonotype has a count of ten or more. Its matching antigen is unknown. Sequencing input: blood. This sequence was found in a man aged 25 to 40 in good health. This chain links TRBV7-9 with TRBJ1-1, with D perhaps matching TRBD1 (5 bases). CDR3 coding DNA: TGTGCCAGCAGCTTTCAGGGAAAGTATACTGAAGCTTTCTTT. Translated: CASSFQGKYTEAFF.